This T cell receptor (beta chain) was sequenced during a study of OX40 agonist ivuxolimab in advanced cancers. Background on the study: Antecedent anti-PD-1, anti-PD-L1 or anti-CTLA-4 therapy was permissible, with roughly 40% having received some. The study, taken as a whole, reports: Expanded clones were, on average, more numerous in CD8+ T cells than in CD4+. By week 6 at 0.1 to 3.0 mg/kg, blood CD4+ and CD8+ T cells had expanded clonally.

CDR1 is MNHEY and CDR2 is SVGAGI in the germline V gene. With 4 bases clipped from V and 11 bases from J, the junction kept 9 bases outside the gene matches. This CDR3 has 14 residues. Only in-frame clones appear in the TCRdb table, and some are missing; sequencing was by immunoSEQ multiplex PCR. The sample records about 58,000 clones, roughly 91% being singletons. In regard to this clone: Its antigen remains unidentified.

The chain carries TRBV6-5 and TRBJ1-5; 9 nucleotides line up with TRBD1. This TCR came from an adult with an advanced solid tumor such as melanoma, head and neck, liver or kidney cancer. Specimen: CD4+ or CD8+ T cells sorted from blood, collected in a trial of the OX40 agonist ivuxolimab. DNA of the CDR3: TGTGCCAGCAGTTCCGGACAGGGGAGGGGGGCCCAGCATTTT. Protein sequence: CASSSGQGRGAQHF.